Below, 5 T cell receptor beta chains from the same sample are listed, as sequenced in a study of blood T cell repertoires in COVID-19. TCRdb's copy holds only in-frame clones and misses some; the assay was immunoSEQ multiplex PCR. The sample records fewer than 100,000 clones, approximately 89% being singletons. Sample: peripheral blood. The receptors originated from a man aged 50 to 60 with acute or convalescent COVID-19.

This clone was observed once. This chain joins TRBV27 and TRBJ2-5, with 9 bases identical to TRBD1. Germline-derived CDR1 and CDR2 are MNHEY and SMNVEV (reference sequence). The CDR3 has 13 amino acids. J was trimmed by 6 bases and V by 8 bases; bases with no gene match: 7. The CDR3 sequence: CASRRTGVKTQYF. The CDR3 DNA sequence: TGTGCCAGCCGTAGGACAGGGGTAAAGACCCAGTACTTC.

The V call is TRBV6-6, the J call TRBJ1-6, with TRBD1 matching over 12 bases. The V gene end was trimmed by 5 bases and the J gene end by 0 bases; junction bases not matched to a gene: 11. CDR1 is MNHNY and CDR2 is SVGAGI in the germline V gene (reference sequence). This CDR3 contains 20 residues. This CDR3 is CASSRPSGTGGFSYNSPLHF. The CDR3 DNA reads as TGTGCCAGCAGTCGACCCTCCGGGACAGGGGGCTTCTCCTATAATTCACCCCTCCACTTT.

The chain carries TRBV27 and TRBJ2-1; a weak D match, TRBD2 (6 bases). The length of the CDR3 is 15 residues. The germline V gene encodes CDR1 MNHEY and CDR2 SMNVEV (reference sequence). V was clipped by 6 bases and J by 2 bases, with 14 bases between them. The CDR3 DNA is TGTGCCAGCAGGGGCATAGCGGTGGCCTACAATGAGCAGTTCTTC. Translated, it gives CASRGIAVAYNEQFF.

The rearrangement links TRBV25-1 to TRBJ1-6; 9 nucleotides match TRBD1. This CDR3 contains 13 residues. Per germline, CDR1 MGHDK and CDR2 SYGVNS. J gave up 10 bases and V 7 bases, and 5 bases lay outside the gene matches. CDR3 loop: CASTQGAWSPLHF. Here the CDR3 DNA reads TGTGCCAGCACACAGGGGGCATGGTCACCCCTCCACTTT.

The J gene is TRBJ2-5, the V gene TRBV5-1; D might be TRBD2 (6 bases). V was clipped by 0 bases and J by 7 bases, with 19 bases between them. The CDR3 covers 16 residues. Germline CDR1 is SGHRS and CDR2 is YFSETQ. CDR3 in amino acids: CASSLVRGGGPRTQYF. In nucleotides, the CDR3 is TGCGCCAGCAGCTTGGTCCGGGGAGGAGGCCCCAGGACCCAGTACTTC.